This T cell receptor beta chain comes out of a study of shared clonotypes between healthy human individuals. The CDR3 is 14 residues long. V was trimmed by 0 bases and J by 4 bases, leaving 9 bases between them. The germline gives CDR1 MNHEY, CDR2 SVGAGI. In the original processing: Filtering was not the same, since immunoSEQ gave junction-only sequences without quality scores. The data were produced by immunoSEQ multiplex PCR, yet TCRdb's version contains in-frame clones alone and is incomplete. Clone size and V and J calls were adopted from that table, with D and trimming inferred from the DNA. Here the sample spans more than 2 million clones, roughly 96% being singletons. For this clone: As yet, its antigen is unknown.

All participating donors were Caucasian adults from Nashville, Tennessee. Findings of the study overall: Depth was large, yet rarefaction showed that sorted-subset sequencing was incomplete.

The sequencing input was naive CD4+ T cells sorted from blood. Subset: CD45RA+ positively selected. This chain joins TRBV6-5 and TRBJ1-2; D uncertain. The receptor's source is a young man in good health. CDR3: CASSYSEQPYGYTF. CDR3 in DNA: TGTGCCAGCAGTTACTCGGAACAGCCCTATGGCTACACCTTC.